The clone carrying this T cell receptor (beta chain) was counted many times. Its antigen is as yet unknown. Germline values: CDR1 SGHRS, CDR2 YFSETQ. The J segment lost 1 base and the V segment lost 3 bases, leaving 1 base of the junction unmatched. The CDR3 consists of 13 residues. The data stem from a study of response to subunit inactivated influenza vaccine. Overall study results and limits: T cells newly recruited by each seasonal influenza vaccination are few, the authors suggested.

TCRdb called the RT-PCR reads again in MiXCR, with one record for every CDR3 protein. Of roughly 700,000 distinct CDR3 sequences listed, 15% to 18% are singletons. J is TRBJ2-7 and V is TRBV5-1; 7 bases line up with TRBD1. The starting material was PBMCs from blood, obtained about 12 days after vaccination. The sequence derives from a man in his fifties or sixties who received an inactivated influenza vaccine. The CDR3 region is CASSWDRSYEQYF. As DNA, the CDR3 is TGCGCCAGCAGCTGGGACAGATCCTACGAGCAGTACTTC.